This TCR beta chain appears in the sequencing data of a study of cytotoxic CD8 clonotypes in ibrutinib-treated CLL. Turning to this clone: Antigen unknown. Germline and junction disagree at one end, which may indicate a read error.

Overall study results and limits: Under therapy, public clonotypes either contracted or stayed stable, and they were uncommon. Samples from sustained-remission and progressing patients were taken at different times. Clonality was higher at ibrutinib response and returned toward baseline at progression.

The data were produced by immunoSEQ multiplex PCR, yet TCRdb's version contains in-frame clones alone and is incomplete. Of more than 300,000 clones in the sample, about 77% were seen once. The CDR3 is 17 residues long. Germline V lookup: CDR1 MNHEY, CDR2 SMNVEV (reference sequence). Libraries of TCR beta were made from 1.5 to 2.5 micrograms of genomic DNA that came from cryopreserved PBMCs. The sample here was PBMCs, taken before ibrutinib treatment. The chain recombines TRBV27 with TRBJ2-5, with 13 bases identical to TRBD2. The TCR was taken from a human donor with chronic lymphocytic leukemia. The CDR3 sequence is CASNLRGTSGTQETQYF. The CDR3 nucleotides are TGTGCCAGCAATTTAAGGGGGACTAGCGGGACTCAAGAGACCCAGTACTTC.